This entry lists 31 T cell receptor beta chains sequenced from one sample in a study of blood T cell repertoires in COVID-19. Generated by immunoSEQ multiplex PCR, the TCRdb table keeps only in-frame clones and is missing some. The sample gives roughly 300,000 clones, roughly 87% of which show up once; about 9.8% is in the top ten. Sequenced: peripheral blood. The source of these receptors is a young man with active or convalescent COVID-19.

The chain joins TRBV6-5 to TRBJ1-2; no reliable D call. Trimming took off 4 bases at V and 12 bases at J, with 15 bases between the two ends. Germline V gene data show CDR1 as MNHEY and CDR2 as SVGAGI. The CDR3 runs to 12 residues. The CDR3, as DNA: TGTGCCAGCAGTTCCCCAACCCAGCGGGACACCTTC. This translates into CASSSPTQRDTF.

The gene calls are TRBV14 and TRBJ2-7; D might be TRBD1 (5 bases). CDR3 length: 14 residues. Germline V gives CDR1 SGHDN, CDR2 FVKESK. The ends were cut back, 3 bases at V and 0 bases at J, with 9 bases in the middle. DNA of the CDR3: TGTGCCAGCAGCCAGTGGGGCCGCTCCTACGAGCAGTACTTC. Protein: CASSQWGRSYEQYF.

The chain is built from TRBV29-1 and TRBJ2-1; D is unclear. Trimming removed 4 bases at V and 1 base at J, with 8 bases between. Germline V lookup: CDR1 SQVTM, CDR2 ANQGSEA. The CDR3 has 13 amino acids. The CDR3 region has the DNA TGCAGCGTTGTTAGCACTTCCTACAATGAGCAGTTCTTC. It codes for CSVVSTSYNEQFF.

V is TRBV10-3 and J is TRBJ2-7, with D unclear. The CDR3 contains 13 residues. Germline V gives CDR1 ENHRY, CDR2 SYGVKD. V gave up 2 bases and J gave up 4 bases, with 9 bases separating them. For the CDR3, the DNA is TGTGCCATCAGTGAGGCTCTGAGGTACGAGCAGTACTTC. This translates into CAISEALRYEQYF.

This chain joins TRBV7-2 and TRBJ1-1, with D unresolved. Germline V gene sequence: CDR1 SGHTA, CDR2 FQGNSA. V was trimmed by 1 base and J by 11 bases, leaving 14 bases between them. The CDR3 runs 13 residues. The CDR3 DNA reads TGTGCCAGCAGCTTAGTGTTCGGGAGTTTGGCTTTCTTT. Amino acid sequence: CASSLVFGSLAFF.

This chain joins TRBV5-4 and TRBJ1-3; TRBD1 aligns across 7 bases. V lost 0 bases and J lost 5; bases outside the gene matches: 2. CDR1 is SGHNT and CDR2 is YYREEE in the germline V gene (reference sequence). The CDR3 length is 14 residues. This CDR3 is CASSLDRGRNTIYF. DNA for the CDR3: TGTGCCAGCAGCTTGGACAGGGGTAGAAACACCATATATTTT.

The chain carries TRBV14 and TRBJ2-7; the D gene is possibly TRBD2 (5 bases). This CDR3 spans 13 amino acids. Looked up from germline, CDR1 is SGHDN and CDR2 is FVKESK. Deletions cut 3 bases from V and 9 bases from J, with 15 bases between. CDR3 protein: CASSHFPEGWQYF. Written as DNA, the CDR3 is TGTGCCAGCAGCCATTTTCCAGAGGGCTGGCAGTACTTC.

The V call is TRBV4-3, the J call TRBJ2-3; D gene uncertain. This CDR3 spans 19 amino acids. The germline gives CDR1 LGHNA, CDR2 YSLEER. V lost 0 bases to trimming and J lost 2 bases, with 21 bases between them. The DNA of the CDR3 is TGCGCCAGCAGCCAAGATTTTGGTTGGTCGGAGATTTTCACAGATACGCAGTATTTT. Its translation is CASSQDFGWSEIFTDTQYF.

The V gene is TRBV5-1, the J gene TRBJ2-3, with D tentatively TRBD2 (5 bases). V lost 7 bases and J 3 bases, leaving 18 bases between the germline ends. The CDR3 is made up of 15 amino acids. CDR1 is SGHRS and CDR2 is YFSETQ in the germline V gene. The CDR3 here is CASSIEGRKTDTQYF. CDR3 DNA sequence: TGCGCCAGCTCCATCGAGGGCAGGAAAACAGATACGCAGTATTTT.

The chain has TRBV5-6 and TRBJ2-7; tentatively, D is TRBD1 (5 bases). CDR1 and CDR2 from the germline V gene are SGHDT and YYEEEE. The CDR3 runs to 14 residues. V gave up 5 bases and J gave up 3 bases, with 15 bases separating them. CDR3 DNA: TGTGCCAGCAGTCCGACGACAGATAACTACGAGCAGTACTTC. It is translated as CASSPTTDNYEQYF. Combining the CDR3 with reference TRBV5-6 and TRBJ2-7 gives the whole variable domain DAGVTQSPTHLIKTRGQQVTLRCSPKSGHDTVSWYQQALGQGPQFIFQYYEEEERQRGNFPDRFSGHQFPNYSSELNVNALLLGDSALYLCASSPTTDNYEQYFGPGTRLTVT.

The gene calls are TRBV30 and TRBJ2-7; D not resolved. The germline V gene has CDR1 GTSNPN and CDR2 SVGIG (reference sequence). Trimming pared 7 bases from V and 2 bases from J, leaving 12 bases between. This CDR3 is 12 amino acids long. Here the CDR3 reads CASEGVPYEQYF. In DNA form, the CDR3 reads TGTGCCTCGGAAGGAGTCCCCTACGAGCAGTACTTC.

A single count supports this clone. The chain joins TRBV6-4 to TRBJ1-6, with 7 bases matching TRBD1. Germline CDR1 reads MRHNA; CDR2 reads SNTAGT. The CDR3 extends over 14 amino acids. The ends lost 5 bases at V and 7 bases at J; junction bases unmatched: 5. CDR3 nucleotides: TGTGCCAGCAGTCCTACAGGGGTGAATTCACCCCTCCACTTT. Translated, it gives CASSPTGVNSPLHF.

This clone was found once. This chain connects TRBV5-4 to TRBJ2-7, with a tentative D call TRBD1 (6 bases). Trimming shortened V by 3 bases and J by 12 bases, and 19 bases separated the two germline ends. The V gene's germline CDR1 is SGHNT and CDR2 YYREEE (reference sequence). This CDR3 region has 13 residues. CDR3 amino acids: CASSSSHHRVMYF. The DNA of the CDR3 is TGTGCCAGCAGCTCTTCGCACCACAGGGTCATGTACTTC.

V gene TRBV7-2 combines with J gene TRBJ1-2; no clear D gene. Trimming shortened V by 3 bases and J by 3 bases, and 8 bases separated the two germline ends. Per germline, CDR1 SGHTA and CDR2 FQGNSA. This CDR3 is built from 13 residues. The CDR3 is CASSLSRDYGYTF. The CDR3 nucleotides are TGTGCCAGCAGCTTGTCCCGGGACTATGGCTACACCTTC.

The rearrangement joins TRBV9 to TRBJ2-3, with 7 bases lining up with TRBD2. V was clipped by 0 bases and J by 8 bases; unmatched bases: 0. Germline values: CDR1 SGDLS, CDR2 YYNGEE. The CDR3 sequence is 12 residues long. The CDR3 loop is CASSVVAGTQYF. Written as DNA, the CDR3 is TGTGCCAGCAGCGTAGTAGCGGGTACGCAGTATTTT.

The chain has TRBV12-3 or TRBV12-4 and TRBJ1-2, with D unclear. The CDR3 consists of 12 residues. V gave up 2 bases and J gave up 6 bases, with 7 bases separating them. CDR3 amino acids: CASSLSGDGYTF. CDR3 coding DNA: TGTGCCAGCAGTTTAAGTGGAGATGGCTACACCTTC.

The CDR3 protein is CASSLDWTGGITEAFF. The CDR3 region has the DNA TGTGCCAGCAGCTTAGATTGGACAGGGGGCATCACTGAAGCTTTCTTT. The chain recombines TRBV7-9 with TRBJ1-1; 11 bases align to TRBD1. The germline V gene encodes CDR1 SEHNR and CDR2 FQNEAQ (reference sequence). This CDR3 is built from 16 residues. Trimming removed 1 base from V and 4 bases from J; junction bases left unmatched: 5.

This chain connects TRBV7-9 to TRBJ2-7; 12 bases are a match to TRBD1. Germline lookup yields CDR1 SEHNR and CDR2 FQNEAQ (reference sequence). Unmatched junction bases numbered 7, after V lost 5 bases and J lost 5 bases. CDR3 length: 15 amino acids. CDR3 bases: TGTGCCAGCAGCCCGGGACAGGGGGCGAGAAACGAGCAGTACTTC. Amino acids: CASSPGQGARNEQYF.

This chain links TRBV27 with TRBJ1-6; D remains ambiguous. Germline values: CDR1 MNHEY, CDR2 SMNVEV (reference sequence). The V and J ends lost 7 bases and 1 base respectively, with 14 bases between them. This CDR3 is 16 amino acids long. The CDR3 region has the DNA TGTGCCAGCACCCCGGGGATGGCATCCTATAATTCACCCCTCCACTTT. Translating it yields CASTPGMASYNSPLHF.

This chain connects TRBV3-1 (or the pseudogene TRBV3-2) to TRBJ2-1, with 16 bases identical to TRBD2. J was trimmed by 7 bases and V by 1 base; bases with no gene match: 10. CDR1 is LGHDT, CDR2 YNNKEL, per germline (reference sequence). This CDR3 is built from 19 residues. The CDR3: CASSQVAGTSGGAGNEQFF. DNA for the CDR3: TGTGCCAGCAGCCAAGTCGCCGGGACTAGCGGGGGGGCAGGGAATGAGCAGTTCTTC.

In its sample, this clone was seen once. The chain is built from TRBV4-3 and TRBJ1-1; D not resolved. CDR1 is LGHNA, CDR2 YSLEER, per germline. The germline V and J ends were trimmed by 4 bases and 4 bases, with 16 bases remaining between them. The CDR3 loop spans 15 amino acids. The CDR3 DNA reads as TGCGCCAGCAGCCCTACAGCGGGGAAGGGCACTGAAGCTTTCTTT. Protein sequence: CASSPTAGKGTEAFF.

The CDR3 region is CASKEGVTIYF. In DNA, the CDR3 is TGTGCCAGCAAGGAGGGAGTCACCATATATTTT. The chain is built from TRBV6-5 and TRBJ1-3; D is unresolved. The CDR3 covers 11 residues. The ends were cut back, 7 bases at V and 9 bases at J, with 10 bases in the middle. Germline CDR1 is MNHEY and CDR2 is SVGAGI.

The chain links TRBV6-1 to TRBJ2-2, with a tentative D call TRBD2 (6 bases). Looked up from germline, CDR1 is MNHNS and CDR2 is SASEGT. The V end was cut by 3 bases, the J end by 1 base, with 6 bases between. The CDR3 totals 14 residues. The CDR3 coding sequence is TGTGCCAGCAGTGAGGAGGGGAACACCGGGGAGCTGTTTTTT. Residues: CASSEEGNTGELFF.

Details on this clone: One end of the junction is discordant with germline, which a read error may explain. V and J are TRBV7-8 and TRBJ2-7, with 7 bases matching TRBD2. CDR1 and CDR2 from the germline V gene are SGHVS and FQNEAQ. CDR3 length: 14 residues. The CDR3 sequence: CASSLAAGSYEQYF. Here the CDR3 DNA reads TGTGCCAGCAGCCTAGCGGCCGGGTCTTACGAGCAGTACTTC. Combining the CDR3 with reference TRBV7-8 and TRBJ2-7 gives the whole variable domain GAGVSQSPRYKVAKRGQDVALRCDPISGHVSLFWYQQALGQGPEFLTYFQNEAQLDKSGLPSDRFFAERPEGSVSTLKIQRTQQEDSAVYLCASSLAAGSYEQYFGPGTRLTVT.

This chain links TRBV9 with TRBJ1-1, with 7 bases identical to TRBD1. This CDR3 contains 16 residues. The germline gives CDR1 SGDLS, CDR2 YYNGEE. The J segment lost 1 base and the V segment lost 4 bases, leaving 10 bases of the junction unmatched. CDR3 in DNA: TGTGCCAGCAGCATTGACAGGGATCAGGGGAACACTGAAGCTTTCTTT. Its protein is CASSIDRDQGNTEAFF.

The rearrangement links TRBV9 to TRBJ2-1; 13 bases are shared with TRBD2. V dropped 4 bases and J dropped 6; count of bases not matched to a gene: 7. The CDR3 spans 16 residues. CDR1 is SGDLS, CDR2 YYNGEE, per germline. CDR3 bases: TGTGCCAGCAGCTGGGAGCGACTAGCGGGGGGCAATGAGCAGTTCTTC. The encoded protein is CASSWERLAGGNEQFF.

This chain joins TRBV7-2 and TRBJ1-2; D might be TRBD1 (5 bases). This CDR3 has 14 residues. With 2 bases removed from V and 7 bases from J, the gap between germline ends came to 14 bases. Looked up from germline, CDR1 is SGHTA and CDR2 is FQGNSA. The CDR3 region is CASSLSVPGIGYTF. The CDR3 DNA reads TGTGCCAGCAGCTTATCGGTTCCAGGGATTGGCTACACCTTC.

The chain employs TRBV5-4 and TRBJ2-5; 9 bases are a match to TRBD2. V was pared by 0 bases and J by 4 bases, with 10 bases of the junction left unmatched. From germline, CDR1 is SGHNT and CDR2 YYREEE (reference sequence). The CDR3 is 17 amino acids. The CDR3 region is CASSLDSWAGGRETQYF. The CDR3, as DNA: TGTGCCAGCAGCTTGGACAGTTGGGCGGGGGGGCGAGAGACCCAGTACTTC. The whole variable domain, filled in from reference TRBV5-4 and TRBJ2-5, reads ETGVTQSPTHLIKTRGQQVTLRCSSQSGHNTVSWYQQALGQGPQFIFQYYREEENGRGNFPPRFSGLQFPNYSSELNVNALELDDSALYLCASSLDSWAGGRETQYFGPGTRLLVL.

The chain joins TRBV18 to TRBJ2-6; maybe TRBD2 (5 bases). Germline V gene sequence: CDR1 KGHSH, CDR2 LQKENI. The CDR3 sequence is 18 residues long. V was trimmed by 1 base and J by 0 bases, leaving 13 bases between them. CDR3 in amino acids: CASSPRGFRNSGANVLTF. The CDR3 coding sequence is TGTGCCAGCTCACCACGAGGGTTTCGAAACTCTGGGGCCAACGTCCTGACTTTC.

The chain couples TRBV18 to TRBJ2-3; D gene uncertain. Germline-derived CDR1 and CDR2 are KGHSH and LQKENI. CDR3 length: 15 residues. The V and J ends lost 2 bases and 2 bases respectively, with 11 bases between them. The CDR3 loop is CASSPNSLVTDTQYF. The DNA of the CDR3 is TGTGCCAGCTCACCAAACAGCCTCGTCACAGATACGCAGTATTTT. The variable domain in full, completed from reference TRBV18 and TRBJ2-3, reads NAGVMQNPRHLVRRRGQEARLRCSPMKGHSHVYWYRQLPEEGLKFMVYLQKENIIDESGMPKERFSAEFPKEGPSILRIQQVVRGDSAAYFCASSPNSLVTDTQYFGPGTRLTVL.

V is TRBV27 and J is TRBJ2-2, with 7 bases lining up with TRBD1. The CDR3 runs 15 residues. Germline V gene data show CDR1 as MNHEY and CDR2 as SMNVEV (reference sequence). J gave up 5 bases and V 5 bases, and 8 bases lay outside the gene matches. CDR3 sequence: CASSARDSLTGELFF. In DNA, the CDR3 is TGTGCCAGCAGTGCCCGGGACAGTCTTACCGGGGAGCTGTTTTTT.